This T cell receptor (beta chain) came from a study of blood T cell repertoires in COVID-19. The method was immunoSEQ multiplex PCR; TCRdb's version includes in-frame clones alone and lacks a portion of them. The profile shows some 30,000 clones, 75% to 85% of them singletons. The CDR3 is 14 residues long. V was shortened by 7 bases and J by 0 bases, with 7 bases between the two germline ends. Germline lookup yields CDR1 SGHAT and CDR2 FQDESV (reference sequence). The clonotype comes from a human donor in a cohort sampled during active COVID-19. The chain is built from TRBV11-1 and TRBJ2-6; no reliable D call. Sample: peripheral blood. The CDR3 nucleotides read TGTGCCAGCAAGCAAAGCTCTGGGGCCAACGTCCTGACTTTC. Its protein product is CASKQSSGANVLTF.